The 8 T cell receptor beta chains given below trace back to one sample, sequenced in a study of OX40 agonist ivuxolimab in advanced cancers. The data were produced by immunoSEQ multiplex PCR, yet TCRdb's version contains in-frame clones alone and is incomplete. Of approximately 100,000 clones in the sample, about 85% are singletons; the top ten hold 3.5% to 4.5%. The specimen was CD4+ or CD8+ T cells sorted from blood, collected in a trial of the OX40 agonist ivuxolimab. Receptors originate from an adult with an advanced solid tumor such as melanoma, head and neck, liver or kidney cancer.

This clone was seen a single time. The chain recombines TRBV7-9 with TRBJ1-1, with a tentative D call TRBD1 (6 bases). Germline values: CDR1 SEHNR, CDR2 FQNEAQ (reference sequence). V shed 1 base and J shed 1 base, with 10 bases lying between them. CDR3 length: 15 amino acids. CDR3 in DNA: TGTGCCAGCAGCTTAGTTGGCAGGGGGAACACTGAAGCTTTCTTT. This encodes CASSLVGRGNTEAFF. Full variable domain (outside the CDR3, taken from reference TRBV7-9 and TRBJ1-1): DTGVSQNPRHKITKRGQNVTFRCDPISEHNRLYWYRQTLGQGPEFLTYFQNEAQLEKSRLLSDRFSAERPKGSFSTLEIQRTEQGDSAMYLCASSLVGRGNTEAFFGQGTRLTVV.

The V and J genes are TRBV9 and TRBJ2-3; perhaps TRBD2 as D (5 bases). V was shortened by 0 bases and J by 2 bases, with 13 bases between the two germline ends. There are 16 residues in the CDR3. In germline, CDR1 is SGDLS, CDR2 YYNGEE. CDR3 region: CASSVGKGRNTDTQYF. As DNA, the CDR3 is TGTGCCAGCAGCGTAGGGAAAGGGAGAAACACAGATACGCAGTATTTT.

This rearrangement joins TRBV6-1 to TRBJ2-7; D uncertain. Germline V gene lookup returns CDR1 MNHNS and CDR2 SASEGT. The ends were cut back, 2 bases at V and 0 bases at J, with 11 bases in the middle. The CDR3 sequence is 15 residues long. The CDR3 DNA sequence: TGTGCCAGCAGTGAAAGTCGCGACCTCTCCTACGAGCAGTACTTC. This encodes CASSESRDLSYEQYF.

This clone has only one observation. The J gene is TRBJ2-7, the V gene TRBV6-4, with 9 bases identical to TRBD2. This CDR3 has 16 amino acids. In germline, CDR1 is MRHNA, CDR2 SNTAGT. The V segment lost 8 bases and the J segment 0 bases; nucleotides outside the gene matches: 11. The CDR3 DNA reads as TGTGCCAGCGGCAGGTGGGAGCGGGAGGCCTCCTACGAGCAGTACTTC. It yields the protein CASGRWEREASYEQYF.

The chain joins TRBV30 to TRBJ2-5; 8 nucleotides match TRBD1. The CDR3 length is 13 residues. J lost 5 bases, V lost 5 bases, and 7 bases had no gene match. Per germline, CDR1 GTSNPN and CDR2 SVGIG (reference sequence). CDR3 sequence: CAWHDRGTETQYF. CDR3 DNA sequence: TGTGCCTGGCATGACAGGGGCACGGAGACCCAGTACTTC.

This clone was seen a handful of times. J is TRBJ2-7 and V is TRBV27; 11 bases line up with TRBD2. Germline CDR1 and CDR2: MNHEY and SMNVEV (reference sequence). The CDR3 totals 14 residues. J lost 7 bases, V lost 6 bases, and 8 bases had no gene match. In nucleotides, the CDR3 is TGTGCCAGCAGGGTACTAGCGGGAGCTAGGGAGCAGTACTTC. It encodes CASRVLAGAREQYF.

The rearrangement links TRBV4-3 to TRBJ2-1; 8 bases are a match to TRBD2. Germline V gives CDR1 LGHNA, CDR2 YSLEER. The J segment lost 2 bases and the V segment lost 0 bases, leaving 12 bases of the junction unmatched. The CDR3 is 19 residues long. The CDR3 nucleotides read TGCGCCAGCAGCCAAGATGTAGGACTAGCTAACCCTACCTACAATGAGCAGTTCTTC. This codes for CASSQDVGLANPTYNEQFF.

The chain joins TRBV12-5 to TRBJ2-7; no reliable D call. Germline assignment: CDR1 LGHNT and CDR2 FRNRAP. CDR3 length equals 14 residues. Trimming took off 2 bases at V and 6 bases at J, with 14 bases between the two ends. The CDR3 DNA is TGTGCTAGTGGTTTGCCCACGGCCTCCGGCGAGCAGTACTTC. Amino acids: CASGLPTASGEQYF.